This T cell receptor (beta chain) was sequenced during a study of cytomegalovirus exposure and HLA in healthy donors. V lost 0 bases, J lost 7 bases, and 15 bases lay in between. Germline-derived CDR1 and CDR2 are SEHNR and FQNEAQ (reference sequence). The CDR3 length is 16 residues. 13 Jbeta primers and 60 Vbeta primers were used for the PCR. Produced via immunoSEQ multiplex PCR; TCRdb's table is partial and in-frame only. This sample carries around 88,000 clones, with just over 5.5% going to the ten biggest clones. Study-level points and caveats: Accurate prediction of most subjects' HLA-A and HLA-B alleles from TCR beta sequences was reported. Relative to equally common others, HLA-associated TCR beta chains showed greater clonal expansion in a later analysis. Common viral pathogens were later found to be apparently linked to several of the most significant clusters.

With regard to this clone: Antigen: not known.

The rearrangement joins TRBV7-9 to TRBJ1-4; D unresolved. This sequence originates from a girl aged 5 to 17 in good health and CMV-seropositive. What was sequenced was PBMCs. The DNA of the CDR3 is TGTGCCAGCAGCTTAGCGTTCAATTTGAGGGTTGAAAAACTGTTTTTT. Encoded protein: CASSLAFNLRVEKLFF. Based on the CDR3 plus reference TRBV7-9 and TRBJ1-4, the full variable domain is DTGVSQNPRHKITKRGQNVTFRCDPISEHNRLYWYRQTLGQGPEFLTYFQNEAQLEKSRLLSDRFSAERPKGSFSTLEIQRTEQGDSAMYLCASSLAFNLRVEKLFFGSGTQLSVL.